This is a list of T cell receptor beta chains from one sample in a study of breast tumors, draining lymph nodes, adjacent tissues. TCRdb called the multiplex PCR reads again in MiXCR, with one record for every CDR3 protein. The sample contains roughly 100,000 distinct CDR3 sequences, 30% of which appear only once. Material: axillary lymph node tissue. The receptor source for this set is a female donor with breast cancer. Some clones in this sample may be carry-over from other donors' samples. CDR3s include the opening cysteine and the closing phenylalanine or tryptophan. A D gene is named only where the DNA matches it firmly. The size entry is marked missing in some rows and otherwise reads once, few, many or a size class.

many TRBJ2-1 TRBV7-2 NA CASSLDGDNEQFF TGTGCCAGCAGCTTGGACGGAGACAATGAGCAGTTCTTC
many TRBJ1-3 TRBV5-1 TRBD1 CASSEQGFGNTIYF TGCGCCAGCAGCGAACAGGGGTTTGGAAACACCATATATTTT
few TRBJ2-1 TRBV28 TRBD2 CASSLGLAVSSYNEQFF TGTGCCAGCAGTTTAGGGCTAGCGGTGAGCTCCTACAATGAGCAGTTCTTC
once TRBJ1-3 TRBV30 NA CAWKKGGNTIYF TGTGCCTGGAAGAAGGGGGGGAACACCATATATTTT
many TRBJ1-5 TRBV29-1 NA CSVETAYSNQPQHF TGCAGCGTTGAGACAGCTTATAGCAATCAGCCCCAGCATTTT
NA TRBJ2-1 TRBV20-1 TRBD2 CSAPGLARSYNEQLF TGCAGTGCTCCGGGACTAGCGCGTTCCTACAATGAGCAGCTCTTC
many TRBJ2-5 TRBV7-3 TRBD2 CASSLGPGGPEETQYF TGTGCCAGCAGCTTAGGACCGGGGGGGCCCGAGGAGACCCAGTACTTC
NA TRBJ2-7 TRBV13 TRBD1 CAGSQAETGSLEQYF TGTGCCGGCAGCCAAGCAGAGACAGGGAGCCTCGAGCAGTACTTC
many TRBJ2-5 TRBV7-6 TRBD2 CASSFGAGGRQETQYF TGTGCCAGCAGCTTTGGGGCGGGGGGGCGTCAAGAGACCCAGTACTTC
many TRBJ1-3 TRBV29-1 NA CSVDSGSGAGNTIYF TGCAGCGTTGATTCGGGGTCAGGAGCTGGAAACACCATATATTTT
few TRBJ2-5 TRBV20-1 NA CSARGSETRYF TGCAGTGCTAGAGGCTCGGAGACCCGGTACTTC
many TRBJ2-1 TRBV20-1 TRBD1 CSARGGQGLGNEQFF TGCAGTGCTAGAGGGGGACAGGGGCTGGGGAATGAGCAGTTCTTC
many TRBJ2-6 TRBV5-1 TRBD1 CASSLVQGASGANVLTF TGCGCCAGCAGCTTGGTCCAGGGGGCTTCTGGGGCCAACGTCCTGACTTTC
many TRBJ1-5 TRBV10-3 TRBD1 CAISSGQGNQPQHF TGTGCCATCAGTTCCGGACAGGGTAATCAGCCCCAGCATTTT
many TRBJ1-2 TRBV7-3 NA CASSKNVDGERSF TGTGCCAGCAGCAAAAACGTGGATGGGGAGCGATCGTTC
many TRBJ2-5 TRBV5-1 NA CASSLPVQETQYF TGCGCCAGCAGCTTGCCAGTCCAAGAGACCCAGTACTTC
many TRBJ1-1 TRBV6-6 NA CASSYSRAEAFF TGTGCCAGCAGTTACTCCAGGGCCGAAGCTTTCTTT